This entry lists 18 T cell receptor beta chains sequenced from one sample in a study of blood T cells in healthy people across ages. Alongside a J-beta primer mix, a sample-barcoded 5' primer served in a second PCR lasting about 7 to 11 cycles. MiXCR was run by TCRdb on the 5' RACE reads, yielding one entry per CDR3 protein. This sample yields over 1,500,000 distinct CDR3 sequences, of which about two fifths are seen a single time; under 25% belongs to the top ten. Material for sequencing was blood. The source is a human donor in good health.

The genes are TRBV10-3 and TRBJ1-5; 9 bases map to TRBD1. V trimming: 0 bases; J trimming: 11 bases; junction bases outside the gene matches: 8. The CDR3 contains 15 residues. CDR1 is ENHRY and CDR2 is SYGVKD in the germline V gene. In DNA, the CDR3 is TGTGCCATCAGTGAGTCGGGACAGGGAAAAGAGACCCAGCATTTT. It encodes CAISESGQGKETQHF.

This CDR3 reads CSYHWSSPETGTVRQFF. The CDR3 DNA reads as TGCAGTTACCATTGGAGTTCGCCCGAGACAGGGACGGTACGGCAGTTCTTC. The genes are TRBV20-1 and TRBJ2-1, with 7 bases fitting TRBD1. The junction had 28 bases not matched to a gene; V was cut back by 8 bases and J by 12 bases. CDR1 DFQATT and CDR2 SNEGSKA come from the germline V gene (reference sequence). The CDR3 is 17 residues long.

The CDR3: CASSRKKGTGYNEQFF. The CDR3 nucleotides read TGCGCCAGCAGCCGCAAGAAGGGAACGGGCTACAATGAGCAGTTCTTC. V usage is TRBV4-3 and J usage is TRBJ2-1, with D unresolved. Trimming left V 4 bases short and J 3 bases short, with 16 bases between. The CDR3 totals 16 residues. The V gene's germline CDR1 is LGHNA and CDR2 YSLEER.

Turning to this clonotype: At one of its ends the junction is not consistent with the germline gene, which may arise from a read error. CDR3: CASSVGTGDVGERFF. The CDR3 DNA sequence: TGTGCCAGCAGCGTCGGGACAGGGGACGTCGGGGAGCGGTTTTTT. This chain uses TRBV9 with TRBJ2-2; 10 positions match TRBD1. Germline loops: CDR1 SGDLS, CDR2 YYNGEE. CDR3 length: 15 residues.

The chain joins TRBV12-3 or TRBV12-4 to TRBJ2-7, with TRBD1 matching over 8 bases. J gave up 3 bases and V 3 bases, and 4 bases lay outside the gene matches. CDR3 length equals 14 residues. CDR3 region: CASSFYTGGYEQYF. DNA for the CDR3: TGTGCCAGCAGTTTTTACACAGGGGGCTACGAGCAGTACTTC.

The chain recombines TRBV20-1 with TRBJ2-7; D perhaps matches TRBD2 (5 bases). Trimming left V 0 bases short and J 2 bases short, with 14 bases between. Germline V CDR1 and CDR2: DFQATT, SNEGSKA (reference sequence). The CDR3 sequence is 15 residues long. CDR3 residues: CSARDRTTRAYEQYF. In DNA form, the CDR3 reads TGCAGTGCTAGAGATCGAACAACGCGGGCCTACGAGCAGTACTTC.

This chain joins TRBV3-1 and TRBJ1-2; possibly TRBD1 for D (5 bases). Trimming removed 5 bases from V and 0 bases from J, with 13 bases in between. The CDR3 has 15 residues. Per germline, CDR1 LGHDT and CDR2 YNNKEL (reference sequence). The CDR3 here is CASSYGTATNYGYTF. Here the CDR3 DNA reads TGTGCCAGCAGCTATGGGACGGCCACTAACTATGGCTACACCTTC.

This chain uses TRBV25-1 with TRBJ2-7; possible D gene TRBD1, 6 bases. Trimming removed 0 bases from V and 3 bases from J, with 9 bases in between. Germline loops: CDR1 MGHDK, CDR2 SYGVNS. The CDR3 consists of 14 residues. This CDR3 is CASSEYEGGYEQYF. CDR3 in DNA: TGTGCCAGCAGTGAATATGAAGGGGGCTACGAGCAGTACTTC.

The chain combines TRBV29-1 with TRBJ1-2; D not certain. CDR1 is SQVTM, CDR2 ANQGSEA, per germline. V dropped 4 bases and J dropped 5 bases, with 14 bases sitting between them. The CDR3 length is 13 residues. The CDR3 reads CSVGGWDSYGYTF. The CDR3 nucleotides read TGCAGCGTTGGGGGATGGGATTCGTATGGCTACACCTTC.

This clonotype was seen at least ten times. V is TRBV5-1 and J is TRBJ2-7, with no clear D. The CDR3 extends over 12 amino acids. The germline V gene encodes CDR1 SGHRS and CDR2 YFSETQ. The V and J ends lost 3 bases and 11 bases respectively, with 15 bases between them. CDR3 region: CASSSLGSDEYF. The DNA for the CDR3 is TGCGCCAGCAGCTCCCTTGGGTCTGACGAGTACTTC.

This clonotype has just one count. The J gene is TRBJ2-7, the V gene TRBV12-3 or TRBV12-4; D tentatively fits TRBD1 or TRBD2 (5 bases each). CDR3 length: 14 amino acids. Trimming left V 4 bases short and J 2 bases short, with 12 bases between. CDR3 region: CASSSTRGAYEQYF. The DNA of the CDR3 is TGTGCCAGCAGTTCCACCCGGGGCGCCTACGAGCAGTACTTC.

Comments on this clonotype: One end of the junction is discordant with germline, which a read error may explain. The chain is built from TRBV2 and TRBJ2-2, with 9 bases aligning to TRBD1. Germline lookup yields CDR1 SNHLY and CDR2 FYNNEI. The CDR3 consists of 15 residues. CDR3 protein: CACSPDRGYTGELFF. CDR3 sequence (DNA): TGTGCCTGCAGTCCAGACAGGGGGTACACCGGGGAGCTGTTTTTT.

The chain is built from TRBV20-1 and TRBJ2-3; the D is unclear. The CDR3 contains 14 residues. V was pared by 3 bases and J by 4 bases, with 14 bases between. Germline-derived CDR1 and CDR2 are DFQATT and SNEGSKA (reference sequence). The CDR3, as DNA: TGCAGTGCTAGGCAGGCTGGGTTTCCAGATACGCAGTATTTT. This sequence encodes CSARQAGFPDTQYF.

This chain uses TRBV12-3 or TRBV12-4 with TRBJ2-4; D is ambiguous. The length of the CDR3 is 14 residues. V lost 1 base, J lost 13 bases, and 17 bases lay in between. As DNA, the CDR3 is TGTGCCAGCAGTTTAGGTTCGGGCTACAATGAGCAGTACTTC. It codes for CASSLGSGYNEQYF.

The chain has TRBV7-8 and TRBJ2-7, with D perhaps being TRBD1 or TRBD2 (5 bases each). The CDR3 is made up of 14 amino acids. CDR1 is SGHVS, CDR2 FQNEAQ, per germline. V gave up 0 bases and J gave up 9 bases, with 15 bases separating them. The CDR3 coding sequence is TGTGCCAGCAGCTTAGCGGGGGTCCCCCCCGGGCAGTACTTC. Translated: CASSLAGVPPGQYF.

The chain carries TRBV4-3 and TRBJ2-3, with a weak D call TRBD1 (5 bases). The V gene's germline CDR1 is LGHNA and CDR2 YSLEER. This CDR3 has 16 residues. Trimming pared 0 bases from V and 3 bases from J, leaving 13 bases between. The DNA of the CDR3 is TGCGCCAGCAGCCAAGATCTGTTAGGGGAAACAGATACGCAGTATTTT. It translates to CASSQDLLGETDTQYF.

V usage is TRBV6-2 or TRBV6-3 and J usage is TRBJ2-7, with D maybe TRBD2 (6 bases). V was cut by 0 bases and J by 9 bases, with 9 bases left in between. This CDR3 is built from 12 residues. Germline V CDR1 and CDR2: MNHEY, SVGEGT. The CDR3 DNA is TGTGCCAGCAGTTACTCACGGAGGGGGCAGTACTTC. Protein sequence: CASSYSRRGQYF.

This clonotype was counted a single time. The chain is built from TRBV5-1 and TRBJ2-4; 8 bases line up with TRBD2. The J call may not be correct, given that the DNA end is closer to TRBJ2-7. The CDR3 loop spans 16 amino acids. Germline CDR1 is SGHRS and CDR2 is YFSETQ. The CDR3 sequence is CASSRSGIGGADEQYF. The CDR3 bases are TGCGCCAGCAGCCGTTCGGGGATCGGGGGGGCCGACGAGCAGTACTTC.